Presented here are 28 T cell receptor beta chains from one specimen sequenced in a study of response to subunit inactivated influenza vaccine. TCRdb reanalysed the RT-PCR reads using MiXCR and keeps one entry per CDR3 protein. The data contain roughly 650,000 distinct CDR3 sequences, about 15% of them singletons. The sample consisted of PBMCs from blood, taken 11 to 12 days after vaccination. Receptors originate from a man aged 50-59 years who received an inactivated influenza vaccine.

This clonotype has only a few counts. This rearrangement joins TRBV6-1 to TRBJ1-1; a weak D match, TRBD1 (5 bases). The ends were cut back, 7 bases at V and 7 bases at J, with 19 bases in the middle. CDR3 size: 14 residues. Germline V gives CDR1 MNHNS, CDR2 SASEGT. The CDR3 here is CASNIRDAGREAFF. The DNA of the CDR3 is TGTGCCAGCAATATCCGGGACGCCGGGCGTGAAGCTTTCTTT.

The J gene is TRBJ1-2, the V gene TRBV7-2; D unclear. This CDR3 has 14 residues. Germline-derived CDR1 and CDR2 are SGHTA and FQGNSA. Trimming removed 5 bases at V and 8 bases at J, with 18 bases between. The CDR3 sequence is CASSGAGGRGGYTF. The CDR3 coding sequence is TGTGCCAGCAGCGGAGCCGGTGGGCGTGGGGGCTACACCTTC.

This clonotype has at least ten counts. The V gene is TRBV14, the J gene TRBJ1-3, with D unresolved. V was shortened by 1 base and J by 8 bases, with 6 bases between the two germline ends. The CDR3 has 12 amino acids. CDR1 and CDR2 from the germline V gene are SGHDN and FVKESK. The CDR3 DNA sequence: TGTGCCAGCAGCCAAGCCCCGGACACCATATATTTT. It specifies CASSQAPDTIYF.

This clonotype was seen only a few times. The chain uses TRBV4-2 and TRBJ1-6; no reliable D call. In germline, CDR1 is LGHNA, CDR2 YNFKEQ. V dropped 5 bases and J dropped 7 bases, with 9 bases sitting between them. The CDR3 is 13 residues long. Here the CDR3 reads CASSADPNSPLHF. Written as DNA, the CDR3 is TGTGCCAGCAGCGCTGACCCGAATTCACCCCTCCACTTT.

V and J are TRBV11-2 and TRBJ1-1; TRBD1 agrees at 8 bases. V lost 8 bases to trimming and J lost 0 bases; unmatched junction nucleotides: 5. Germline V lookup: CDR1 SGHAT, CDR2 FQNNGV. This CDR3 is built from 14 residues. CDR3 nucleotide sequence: TGTGCCAGCGGGACAGGACCCATGAACACTGAAGCTTTCTTT. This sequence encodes CASGTGPMNTEAFF.

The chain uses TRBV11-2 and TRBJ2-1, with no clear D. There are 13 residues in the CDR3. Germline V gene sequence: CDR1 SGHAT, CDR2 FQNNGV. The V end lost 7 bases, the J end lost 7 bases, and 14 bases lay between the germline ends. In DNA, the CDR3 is TGTGCCAGCACCCCAATCCTCCCGAATGAGCAGTTCTTC. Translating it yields CASTPILPNEQFF.

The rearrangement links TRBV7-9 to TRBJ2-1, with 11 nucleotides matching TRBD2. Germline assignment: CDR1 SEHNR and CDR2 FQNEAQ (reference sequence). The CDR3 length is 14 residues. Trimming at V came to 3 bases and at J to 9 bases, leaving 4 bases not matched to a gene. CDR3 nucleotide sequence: TGTGCCAGCAGCTTGCTAGCGGGAGGCCGTGAGCAGTTCTTC. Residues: CASSLLAGGREQFF.

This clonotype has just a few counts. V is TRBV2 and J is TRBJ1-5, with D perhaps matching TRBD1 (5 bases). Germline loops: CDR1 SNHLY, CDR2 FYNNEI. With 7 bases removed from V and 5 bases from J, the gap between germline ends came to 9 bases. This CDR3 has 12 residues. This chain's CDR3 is CASKRGDQPQHF. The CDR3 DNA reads TGTGCCAGCAAGAGGGGCGATCAGCCCCAGCATTTT.

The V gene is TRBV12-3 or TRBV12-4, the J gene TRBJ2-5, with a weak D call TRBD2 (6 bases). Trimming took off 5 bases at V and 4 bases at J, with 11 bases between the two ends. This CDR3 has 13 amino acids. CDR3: CASSRGKPETQYF. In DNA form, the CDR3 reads TGTGCCAGCAGTCGCGGGAAGCCAGAGACCCAGTACTTC.

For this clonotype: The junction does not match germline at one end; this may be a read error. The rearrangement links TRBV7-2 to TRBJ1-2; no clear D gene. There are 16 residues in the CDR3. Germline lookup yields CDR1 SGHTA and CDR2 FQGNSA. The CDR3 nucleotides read TGTGCCAGCAGTTTAGCTCGCGGCACCGGCCCCTATGGCTACACCTTC. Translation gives CASSLARGTGPYGYTF.

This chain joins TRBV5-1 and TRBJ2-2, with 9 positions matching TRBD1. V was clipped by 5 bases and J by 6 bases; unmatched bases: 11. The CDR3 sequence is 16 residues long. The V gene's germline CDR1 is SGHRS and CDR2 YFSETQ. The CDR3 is CASSCRDRASPGELFF. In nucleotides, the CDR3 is TGCGCCAGCAGTTGCCGGGACAGGGCTTCCCCCGGGGAGCTGTTTTTT.

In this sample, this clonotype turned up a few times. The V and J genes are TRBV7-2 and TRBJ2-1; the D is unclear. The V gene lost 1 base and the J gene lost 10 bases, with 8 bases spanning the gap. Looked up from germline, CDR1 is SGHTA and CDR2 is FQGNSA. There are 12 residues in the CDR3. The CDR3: CASSLVPPEQFF. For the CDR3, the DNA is TGTGCCAGCAGCTTAGTTCCCCCGGAGCAGTTCTTC.

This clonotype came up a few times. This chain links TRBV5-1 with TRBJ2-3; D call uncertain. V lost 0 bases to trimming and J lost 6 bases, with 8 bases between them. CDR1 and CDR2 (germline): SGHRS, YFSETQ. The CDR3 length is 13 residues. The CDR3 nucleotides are TGCGCCAGCAGCTTGGAAATTGCGGATACGCAGTATTTT. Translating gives CASSLEIADTQYF.

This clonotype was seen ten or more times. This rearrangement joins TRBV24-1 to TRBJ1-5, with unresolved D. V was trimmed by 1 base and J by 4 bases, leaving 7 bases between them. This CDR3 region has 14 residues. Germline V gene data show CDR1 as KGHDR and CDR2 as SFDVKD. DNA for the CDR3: TGTGCCACCAGTGATTTAGCAGGAAATCAGCCCCAGCATTTT. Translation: CATSDLAGNQPQHF.

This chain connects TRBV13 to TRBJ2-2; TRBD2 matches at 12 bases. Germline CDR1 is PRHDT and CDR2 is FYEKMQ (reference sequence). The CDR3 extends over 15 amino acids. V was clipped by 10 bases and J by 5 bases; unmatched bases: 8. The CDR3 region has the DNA TGTGCCAACGCCCCGACTAGCGGGAGAACCGGGGAGCTGTTTTTT. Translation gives CANAPTSGRTGELFF.

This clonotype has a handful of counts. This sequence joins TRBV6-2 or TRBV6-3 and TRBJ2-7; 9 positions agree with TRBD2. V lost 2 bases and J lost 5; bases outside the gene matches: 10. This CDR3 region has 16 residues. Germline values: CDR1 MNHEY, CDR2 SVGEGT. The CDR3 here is CASSYRSGRVYDEQYF. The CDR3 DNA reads TGTGCCAGCAGTTACCGTAGCGGGAGAGTGTATGACGAGCAGTACTTC.

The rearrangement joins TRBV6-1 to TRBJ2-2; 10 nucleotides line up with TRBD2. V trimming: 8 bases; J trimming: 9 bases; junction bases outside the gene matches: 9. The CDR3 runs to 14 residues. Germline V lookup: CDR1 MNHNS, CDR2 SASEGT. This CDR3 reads CASSQREGHRELFF. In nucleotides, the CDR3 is TGTGCCAGCTCACAGCGGGAGGGCCACCGGGAGCTGTTTTTT.

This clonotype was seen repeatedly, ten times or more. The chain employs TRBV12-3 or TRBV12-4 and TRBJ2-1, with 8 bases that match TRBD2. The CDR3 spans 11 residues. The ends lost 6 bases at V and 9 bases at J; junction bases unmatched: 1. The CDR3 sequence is CASSAGGEQFF. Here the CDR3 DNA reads TGTGCCAGCAGCGCGGGGGGTGAGCAGTTCTTC.

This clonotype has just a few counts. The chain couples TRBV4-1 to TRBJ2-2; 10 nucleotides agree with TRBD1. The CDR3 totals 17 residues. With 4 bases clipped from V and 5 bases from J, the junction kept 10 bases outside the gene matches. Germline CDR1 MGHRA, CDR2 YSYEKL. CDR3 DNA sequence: TGCGCCAGCAGCCTTGAGGACAGGGGGGTATGGACCGGGGAGCTGTTTTTT. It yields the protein CASSLEDRGVWTGELFF.

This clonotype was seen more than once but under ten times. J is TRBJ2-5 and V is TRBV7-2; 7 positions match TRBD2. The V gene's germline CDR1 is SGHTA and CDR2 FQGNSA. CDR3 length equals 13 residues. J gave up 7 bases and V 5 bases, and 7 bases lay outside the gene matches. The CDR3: CASSRLALGTQYF. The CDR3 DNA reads TGTGCCAGCAGCCGACTAGCCCTAGGGACCCAGTACTTC.

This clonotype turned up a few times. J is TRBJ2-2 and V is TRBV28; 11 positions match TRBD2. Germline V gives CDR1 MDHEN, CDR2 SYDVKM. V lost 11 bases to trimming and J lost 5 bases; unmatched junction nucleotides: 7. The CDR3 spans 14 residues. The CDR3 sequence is CAGCGTSGTGELFF. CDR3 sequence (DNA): TGTGCCGGTTGCGGGACTAGCGGTACCGGGGAGCTGTTTTTT.

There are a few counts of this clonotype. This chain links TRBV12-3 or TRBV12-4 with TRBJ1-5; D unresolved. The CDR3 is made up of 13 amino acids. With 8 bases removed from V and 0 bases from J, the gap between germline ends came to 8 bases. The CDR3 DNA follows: TGTGCCAGCGTCCAGAATAGCAATCAGCCCCAGCATTTT. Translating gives CASVQNSNQPQHF.

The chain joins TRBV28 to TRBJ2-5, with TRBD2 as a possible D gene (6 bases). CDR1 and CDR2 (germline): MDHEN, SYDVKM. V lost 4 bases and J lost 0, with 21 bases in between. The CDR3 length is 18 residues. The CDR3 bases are TGTGCCAGCAGTTGGGGGACTCTTTCAATCTTGTACCAAGAGACCCAGTACTTC. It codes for CASSWGTLSILYQETQYF.

CDR3 amino acids: CASSLGRTGGNSPLHF. The CDR3 DNA sequence: TGTGCCAGCAGCTTAGGGCGGACAGGGGGAAATTCACCCCTCCACTTT. This chain uses TRBV11-2 with TRBJ1-6; TRBD1 matches at 10 bases. The CDR3 is made up of 16 amino acids. The germline V gene has CDR1 SGHAT and CDR2 FQNNGV. V was pared by 1 base and J by 7 bases, with 4 bases of the junction left unmatched.

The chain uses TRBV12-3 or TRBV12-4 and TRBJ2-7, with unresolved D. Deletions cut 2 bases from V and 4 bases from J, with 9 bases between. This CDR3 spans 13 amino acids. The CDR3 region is CASSLKASYEQYF. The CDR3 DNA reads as TGTGCCAGCAGTTTAAAGGCCAGTTACGAGCAGTACTTC.

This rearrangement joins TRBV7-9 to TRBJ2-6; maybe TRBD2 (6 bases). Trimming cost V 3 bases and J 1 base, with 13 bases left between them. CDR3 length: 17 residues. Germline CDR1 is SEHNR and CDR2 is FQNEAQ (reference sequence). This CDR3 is CASSFPGLLSGANVLTF. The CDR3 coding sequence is TGTGCCAGCAGCTTCCCGGGACTTTTATCTGGGGCCAACGTCCTGACTTTC.

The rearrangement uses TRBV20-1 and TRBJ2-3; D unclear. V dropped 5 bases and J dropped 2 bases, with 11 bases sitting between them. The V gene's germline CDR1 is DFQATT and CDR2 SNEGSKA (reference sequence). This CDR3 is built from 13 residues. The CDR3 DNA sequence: TGCAGTGCTCTTAAACTAAACACAGATACGCAGTATTTT. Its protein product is CSALKLNTDTQYF.

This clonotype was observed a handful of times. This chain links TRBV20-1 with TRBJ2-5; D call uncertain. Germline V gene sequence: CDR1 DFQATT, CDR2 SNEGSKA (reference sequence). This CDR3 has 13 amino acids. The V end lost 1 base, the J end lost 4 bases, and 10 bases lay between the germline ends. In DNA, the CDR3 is TGCAGTGCTAGAGGACCAGGACGAGAGACCCAGTACTTC. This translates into CSARGPGRETQYF.